The next 25 T cell receptor beta chains were all read from a single sample in a study of blood T cell repertoires in COVID-19. Measured with immunoSEQ multiplex PCR; TCRdb has only the in-frame clones, and not every one. The sample lists hundreds of thousands of clones, around nine tenths occurring once. The source material was peripheral blood. The origin of the receptors is a woman aged 40-49 years who had recovered from COVID-19.

This clone was counted between two and nine times. The V and J genes are TRBV4-1 and TRBJ1-5, with D perhaps matching TRBD1 (6 bases). Germline V gene lookup returns CDR1 MGHRA and CDR2 YSYEKL. The germline V and J ends were trimmed by 4 bases and 0 bases, with 16 bases remaining between them. The CDR3 loop spans 17 amino acids. The CDR3 loop reads CASSLTTTGYSNQPQHF. CDR3 nucleotides: TGCGCCAGCAGCCTAACAACGACAGGTTATAGCAATCAGCCCCAGCATTTT.

The V gene is TRBV30, the J gene TRBJ1-2; TRBD1 matches at 9 bases. Germline CDR1 reads GTSNPN; CDR2 reads SVGIG (reference sequence). V lost 4 bases and J lost 4; bases outside the gene matches: 10. This CDR3 contains 15 residues. The CDR3 DNA is TGTGCCTGGACGGAGGACAGGGGCACACCCTATGGCTACACCTTC. Its protein product is CAWTEDRGTPYGYTF.

Worth noting for this clone: The identical CDR3 is also encoded by other nucleotide sequences in the sample. The chain links TRBV30 to TRBJ1-5, with D possibly TRBD1 on 5 matching bases. Germline assignment: CDR1 GTSNPN and CDR2 SVGIG (reference sequence). V was pared by 0 bases and J by 4 bases, with 7 bases between. The CDR3 runs 13 residues. This CDR3 reads CAWSVGGNQPQHF. Here the CDR3 DNA reads TGTGCCTGGAGTGTGGGGGGAAATCAGCCCCAGCATTTT.

V gene TRBV7-2 combines with J gene TRBJ2-6, with D hard to call. This CDR3 has 15 amino acids. CDR1 is SGHTA and CDR2 is FQGNSA in the germline V gene. V gave up 4 bases and J gave up 0 bases, with 7 bases separating them. The CDR3 spells CASSYEHSGANVLTF. CDR3 sequence (DNA): TGTGCCAGCAGCTACGAGCACTCTGGGGCCAACGTCCTGACTTTC.

The chain recombines TRBV14 with TRBJ1-1, with D possibly matching TRBD1 (5 bases). Germline V gene lookup returns CDR1 SGHDN and CDR2 FVKESK. V was clipped by 1 base and J by 1 base, with 7 bases between them. The CDR3 contains 14 residues. The CDR3 DNA follows: TGTGCCAGCAGCCAAGTAAGGGGGAACACTGAAGCTTTCTTT. This gives the protein CASSQVRGNTEAFF.

The chain links TRBV7-9 to TRBJ1-2, with a weak D call TRBD1 (5 bases). This CDR3 is 14 amino acids long. Germline CDR1 is SEHNR and CDR2 is FQNEAQ (reference sequence). V lost 3 bases, J lost 8 bases, and 16 bases lay in between. The CDR3 region is CASSFREGLRGYTF. The CDR3 DNA sequence: TGTGCCAGCAGCTTCAGGGAGGGGTTGAGGGGCTACACCTTC.

The V call is TRBV6-1, the J call TRBJ1-3; possibly TRBD1 for D (5 bases). The CDR3 totals 19 residues. Germline assignment: CDR1 MNHNS and CDR2 SASEGT. V was trimmed by 0 bases and J by 0 bases, leaving 18 bases between them. The CDR3 nucleotides are TGTGCCAGCAGTGAAGCGTGGGCAGGGTTATACCACTCTGGAAACACCATATATTTT. Amino acids: CASSEAWAGLYHSGNTIYF.

This chain connects TRBV4-3 to TRBJ2-7; 10 bases are a match to TRBD1. J gave up 2 bases and V 3 bases, and 1 base lay outside the gene matches. Germline V gene sequence: CDR1 LGHNA, CDR2 YSLEER. This CDR3 region has 14 residues. The CDR3 sequence: CASSQTGGAYEQYF. The CDR3 DNA reads as TGCGCCAGCAGCCAGACAGGGGGCGCCTACGAGCAGTACTTC.

V usage is TRBV6-2 or TRBV6-3 and J usage is TRBJ2-1, with D maybe TRBD1 (6 bases). From germline, CDR1 is MNHEY and CDR2 SVGEGT. This CDR3 spans 16 amino acids. Trimming pared 2 bases from V and 0 bases from J, leaving 11 bases between. The CDR3 region is CASSYVGGSSYNEQFF. As DNA, the CDR3 is TGTGCCAGCAGTTACGTAGGGGGAAGCTCCTACAATGAGCAGTTCTTC.

J is TRBJ2-1 and V is TRBV7-9; TRBD1 is a possible D gene (5 bases). The CDR3 is made up of 17 amino acids. Germline CDR1 is SEHNR and CDR2 is FQNEAQ (reference sequence). Trimming removed 5 bases from V and 0 bases from J, with 17 bases in between. The CDR3: CASSNSPGLSSYNEQFF. CDR3 sequence (DNA): TGTGCCAGCAGCAATAGCCCAGGGCTGAGCTCCTACAATGAGCAGTTCTTC.

This chain connects TRBV6-5 to TRBJ1-4, with D possibly TRBD1 on 6 matching bases. Trimming shortened V by 2 bases and J by 8 bases, and 12 bases separated the two germline ends. The germline gives CDR1 MNHEY, CDR2 SVGAGI. This CDR3 is 14 amino acids long. The CDR3 region is CASSYGGGQEKLFF. The CDR3 DNA sequence: TGTGCCAGCAGTTACGGGGGGGGGCAGGAAAAACTGTTTTTT.

The J gene is TRBJ2-5, the V gene TRBV6-1, with 8 bases identical to TRBD2. V shed 4 bases, J shed 4 bases, and the junction held 11 bases outside the gene matches. This CDR3 has 16 residues. Germline V gene sequence: CDR1 MNHNS, CDR2 SASEGT. This chain's CDR3 is CASSARRGAIGETQYF. CDR3 bases: TGTGCCAGCAGTGCCCGGCGGGGGGCAATCGGAGAGACCCAGTACTTC.

V gene TRBV6-4 combines with J gene TRBJ1-2; 12 bases agree with TRBD1. V dropped 5 bases and J dropped 9; count of bases not matched to a gene: 7. In germline, CDR1 is MRHNA, CDR2 SNTAGT. This CDR3 has 14 residues. The CDR3, as DNA: TGTGCCAGCAGTCCCGGGACAGGGGGCTTTAGCTACACCTTC. It translates to CASSPGTGGFSYTF.

This chain uses TRBV7-9 with TRBJ2-7; D is undetermined. The CDR3 runs to 12 residues. V was pared by 3 bases and J by 7 bases, with 10 bases between. Germline CDR1 is SEHNR and CDR2 is FQNEAQ (reference sequence). DNA for the CDR3: TGTGCCAGCAGCTTTATGAGCCCTGAGCAGTACTTC. This codes for CASSFMSPEQYF.

This clone has just one count. The rearrangement joins TRBV27 to TRBJ2-7; 8 bases are shared with TRBD1. The CDR3 spans 13 residues. V lost 4 bases to trimming and J lost 7 bases; unmatched junction nucleotides: 6. Germline loops: CDR1 MNHEY, CDR2 SMNVEV (reference sequence). The chain's CDR3 is CASSYRGLREQYF. DNA for the CDR3: TGTGCCAGCAGTTACAGGGGGTTGAGGGAGCAGTACTTC.

The V gene is TRBV6-5, the J gene TRBJ1-1; 8 bases align to TRBD1. V lost 5 bases, J lost 1 base, and 3 bases stayed unmatched. The CDR3 totals 14 residues. CDR1 MNHEY and CDR2 SVGAGI come from the germline V gene. The CDR3 DNA is TGTGCCAGCAGTACAGACAGGGGGAACACTGAAGCTTTCTTT. Protein sequence: CASSTDRGNTEAFF.

This chain uses TRBV28 with TRBJ2-7, with D perhaps TRBD1 (7 bases). The CDR3 contains 14 residues. The germline CDR1 and CDR2 sequences are MDHEN and SYDVKM. Trimming left V 7 bases short and J 2 bases short, with 15 bases between. The CDR3 coding sequence is TGTGCCAGCACTTCAGGGGGGTCTCCCTACGAGCAGTACTTC. Residues: CASTSGGSPYEQYF. Complete variable domain (other parts from reference TRBV28 and TRBJ2-7): DVKVTQSSRYLVKRTGEKVFLECVQDMDHENMFWYRQDPGLGLRLIYFSYDVKMKEKGDIPEGYSVSREKKERFSLILESASTNQTSMYLCASTSGGSPYEQYFGPGTRLTVT.

V is TRBV18 and J is TRBJ1-5, with TRBD1 matching 9 bases. The ends lost 5 bases at V and 1 base at J; junction bases unmatched: 3. The length of the CDR3 is 15 residues. Germline CDR1 and CDR2: KGHSH and LQKENI. The CDR3, as DNA: TGTGCCAGCTCAGTAACAGGGGGCAGCAATCAGCCCCAGCATTTT. This gives the protein CASSVTGGSNQPQHF.

The chain employs TRBV7-9 and TRBJ2-1; perhaps TRBD1 as D (6 bases). Looked up from germline, CDR1 is SEHNR and CDR2 is FQNEAQ (reference sequence). The CDR3 runs 15 residues. Deletions cut 4 bases from V and 5 bases from J, with 15 bases between. The CDR3 is CASSSSGEKNNEQFF. DNA of the CDR3: TGTGCCAGCAGCTCCTCAGGGGAGAAGAACAATGAGCAGTTCTTC.

The gene calls are TRBV29-1 and TRBJ1-3; no definite D call. This CDR3 contains 12 residues. Germline V CDR1 and CDR2: SQVTM, ANQGSEA. Trimming cost V 4 bases and J 4 bases, with 8 bases left between them. The CDR3 spells CSVVESGNTIYF. The CDR3 DNA reads TGCAGCGTTGTGGAGTCAGGAAACACCATATATTTT.

This sequence joins TRBV5-1 and TRBJ2-2, with a possible D match to TRBD2 (6 bases). CDR3 size: 16 residues. Trimming removed 0 bases at V and 2 bases at J, with 11 bases between. CDR1 and CDR2 from the germline V gene are SGHRS and YFSETQ. The CDR3 coding sequence is TGCGCCAGCAGCTTGGCCGGGCGGGGCAACACCGGGGAGCTGTTTTTT. Protein: CASSLAGRGNTGELFF.

The V call is TRBV6-5, the J call TRBJ1-1; the D gene is possibly TRBD1 (6 bases). The V end lost 8 bases, the J end lost 1 base, and 17 bases lay between the germline ends. The V gene's germline CDR1 is MNHEY and CDR2 SVGAGI. The CDR3 sequence is 15 residues long. CDR3 DNA sequence: TGTGCCAGCTCCCGTGTGGGGGCTTGGAACACTGAAGCTTTCTTT. Translated, it gives CASSRVGAWNTEAFF.

The CDR3 DNA reads TGTGCCAGTAGTCCCCCTGTTGGTAGCGGGGGGGGCTCCTACAATGAGCAGTTCTTC. Residues: CASSPPVGSGGGSYNEQFF. V usage is TRBV19 and J usage is TRBJ2-1, with 11 bases that match TRBD2. CDR3 length: 19 amino acids. Germline CDR1 and CDR2: LNHDA and SQIVND (reference sequence). Trimming took 5 bases from V and 0 from J; bases not matched to a gene: 12.

The V and J genes are TRBV20-1 and TRBJ1-2; TRBD1 might be the D (5 bases). This CDR3 comprises 12 residues. Germline V gives CDR1 DFQATT, CDR2 SNEGSKA (reference sequence). V was pared by 3 bases and J by 4 bases, with 9 bases between. The DNA of the CDR3 is TGCAGTGCTAGTCAGGGATTCTATGGCTACACCTTC. This sequence encodes CSASQGFYGYTF.

CDR3 amino acids: CASSPRDRGLLRYGYTF. Here the CDR3 DNA reads TGTGCCAGCAGCCCCCGGGACAGGGGACTACTACGCTATGGCTACACCTTC. The chain carries TRBV3-1 (or the pseudogene TRBV3-2) and TRBJ1-2; 10 bases map to TRBD1. Germline V gives CDR1 LGHDT, CDR2 YNNKEL (reference sequence). The V and J ends lost 4 bases and 4 bases, in that order; junction bases with no gene match: 12. The CDR3 totals 17 residues.